This T cell receptor beta chain is from a study of T cell responses to AZD1222 COVID-19 vaccine. On the study more broadly: Combined were second doses at about 4 or about 12 weeks.

The CDR3 has 14 amino acids. With V trimmed by 5 bases and J by 3 bases, 4 bases remained unmatched. Germline lookup yields CDR1 MNHNS and CDR2 SASEGT. The study's findings and limits: Receipt of two AZD1222 doses was followed by a rise in Spike-specific TCR breadth and depth. Among the donors, most were white British and more were female, and clonal diversity was possibly underestimated.

Concerning this clone: Antigen unknown.

Method: immunoSEQ multiplex PCR; TCRdb's copy keeps in-frame clones and lacks some. The data hold 80,000 to 90,000 clones, with approximately 89% observed a single time. The sample was peripheral blood, taken on day 0 of AZD1222 vaccination. This sequence was found in an adult in good health. This chain uses TRBV6-1 with TRBJ1-5; 7 positions match TRBD1. CDR3 sequence (DNA): TGTGCCAGCAGTCGGACAGGTTTCAATCAGCCCCAGCATTTT. The encoded protein is CASSRTGFNQPQHF.